Each of the 21 T cell receptor beta chains below was sequenced from the same sample in a study of blood T cell repertoires in COVID-19. This table comes from immunoSEQ multiplex PCR, and its TCRdb copy is limited to in-frame clones, with some not included. In the table there are about 180,000 clones, around 80% of which are singletons. Sequenced input: peripheral blood. The receptors were sampled from a woman of 80 years or more with COVID-19, enrolled during active disease.

The chain employs TRBV9 and TRBJ2-3, with D unresolved. This CDR3 contains 12 residues. Germline loops: CDR1 SGDLS, CDR2 YYNGEE. Trimming shortened V by 4 bases and J by 5 bases, and 8 bases separated the two germline ends. CDR3 loop: CASSFRLDTQYF. For the CDR3, the DNA is TGTGCCAGCAGCTTCAGACTAGATACGCAGTATTTT. Using reference TRBV9 and TRBJ2-3 for the parts outside the CDR3, the full variable domain is DSGVTQTPKHLITATGQRVTLRCSPRSGDLSVYWYQQSLDQGLQFLIQYYNGEERAKGNILERFSAQQFPDLHSELNLSSLELGDSALYFCASSFRLDTQYFGPGTRLTVL.

In this sample, this clone turned up a few times. This chain connects TRBV7-2 to TRBJ1-6, with a possible D match to TRBD1 (6 bases). Looked up from germline, CDR1 is SGHTA and CDR2 is FQGNSA. The CDR3 spans 16 residues. V lost 1 base, J lost 3 bases, and 10 bases lay in between. The CDR3 coding sequence is TGTGCCAGCAGCTTAGTTCCACAGGGCTATAATTCACCCCTCCACTTT. This codes for CASSLVPQGYNSPLHF.

This chain connects TRBV9 to TRBJ2-1; a weak D match, TRBD2 (6 bases). The V end was cut by 5 bases, the J end by 7 bases, with 13 bases between. The CDR3 consists of 13 residues. The germline V gene has CDR1 SGDLS and CDR2 YYNGEE. CDR3 sequence reads: CASRDGGMNEQFF. The CDR3 DNA is TGTGCCAGCAGGGATGGGGGGATGAATGAGCAGTTCTTC.

This clone was seen only a few times. The chain couples TRBV5-6 to TRBJ1-2; 7 bases line up with TRBD1. The germline V gene has CDR1 SGHDT and CDR2 YYEEEE. V was clipped by 3 bases and J by 5 bases; unmatched bases: 4. CDR3 length equals 13 residues. The CDR3 DNA sequence: TGTGCCAGCAGCTCAGGGGGGCTTTATGGCTACACCTTC. This codes for CASSSGGLYGYTF.

The V gene is TRBV13, the J gene TRBJ2-1, with 9 nucleotides matching TRBD2. The CDR3 has 16 amino acids. Per germline, CDR1 PRHDT and CDR2 FYEKMQ (reference sequence). Germline trimming cut 2 bases from V and 2 bases from J; bases unmatched to any gene: 4. The CDR3 nucleotides are TGTGCCAGCAGCTTATTCGCGGGAGGGCCCTACAATGAGCAGTTCTTC. It codes for CASSLFAGGPYNEQFF.

CDR3 residues: CASKGLGADAFEAFF. The CDR3 DNA reads TGTGCCAGTAAAGGTCTTGGGGCGGACGCCTTTGAAGCTTTCTTT. This chain links TRBV19 with TRBJ1-1; a weak D match, TRBD1 (5 bases). V lost 7 bases and J 7 bases, leaving 22 bases between the germline ends. Germline CDR1 and CDR2: LNHDA and SQIVND (reference sequence). This CDR3 is built from 15 residues.

This chain uses TRBV28 with TRBJ1-2, with 7 bases identical to TRBD1. J was trimmed by 3 bases and V by 8 bases; bases with no gene match: 6. In germline, CDR1 is MDHEN, CDR2 SYDVKM. This CDR3 has 13 amino acids. The CDR3 spells CASGGQVYYGYTF. CDR3 nucleotides: TGTGCCAGCGGTGGACAGGTTTACTATGGCTACACCTTC.

The rearrangement links TRBV5-4 to TRBJ2-3; perhaps TRBD1 as D (6 bases). This CDR3 contains 14 residues. Trimming took 4 bases from V and 4 from J, leaving 13 bases between them. Per germline, CDR1 SGHNT and CDR2 YYREEE (reference sequence). The CDR3 reads CASSQGTLADTQYF. The CDR3 nucleotides read TGTGCCAGCAGCCAGGGGACCCTAGCAGATACGCAGTATTTT.

The chain couples TRBV3-1 (or the pseudogene TRBV3-2) to TRBJ2-5; 11 nucleotides agree with TRBD2. The CDR3 has 16 residues. V gave up 3 bases and J gave up 4 bases; unmatched junction bases: 7. From germline, CDR1 is LGHDT and CDR2 YNNKEL (reference sequence). The CDR3 loop reads CASSHSTSGGPETQYF. CDR3 bases: TGTGCCAGCAGCCATAGCACTAGCGGGGGTCCAGAGACCCAGTACTTC.

This clone was observed once. The J gene is TRBJ2-2, the V gene TRBV13; D is uncertain. The CDR3 loop spans 15 amino acids. Trimming stripped 4 bases from V and 1 base from J, with 10 bases between. Looked up from germline, CDR1 is PRHDT and CDR2 is FYEKMQ (reference sequence). The DNA for the CDR3 is TGTGCCAGCAGCTATCCTCTAGAGAACACCGGGGAGCTGTTTTTT. This encodes CASSYPLENTGELFF.

This chain connects TRBV5-3 to TRBJ1-1; D unresolved. TRBV5-3 is labeled an ORF, and its function is uncertain. This CDR3 spans 16 amino acids. V was clipped by 3 bases and J by 1 base, with 16 bases between them. CDR3 coding DNA: TGTGCCAGAAGCTCAACGGAGCAGACCTGGAACACTGAAGCTTTCTTT. It translates to CARSSTEQTWNTEAFF.

This clone appeared once. The chain links TRBV6-5 to TRBJ2-7; D is unclear. V shed 0 bases and J shed 5 bases, with 8 bases lying between them. Per the germline V gene, CDR1 is MNHEY and CDR2 is SVGAGI. The CDR3 spans 13 residues. The CDR3: CASSYSISDEQYF. Here the CDR3 DNA reads TGTGCCAGCAGTTACTCGATTTCGGACGAGCAGTACTTC.

The V call is TRBV4-3, the J call TRBJ2-1; tentative D call: TRBD2 (5 bases). Trimming took 2 bases from V and 6 from J, leaving 14 bases between them. The CDR3 sequence is 15 residues long. The germline gives CDR1 LGHNA, CDR2 YSLEER. DNA of the CDR3: TGCGCCAGCAGCCAATCAAGCCGGACTGGCAATGAGCAGTTCTTC. Translated, it gives CASSQSSRTGNEQFF.

The J gene is TRBJ2-2, the V gene TRBV28; TRBD1 matches at 7 bases. V lost 3 bases to trimming and J lost 5 bases; unmatched junction nucleotides: 0. This CDR3 contains 13 residues. Germline V gives CDR1 MDHEN, CDR2 SYDVKM. The CDR3 reads CASSFRGTGELFF. The CDR3 DNA follows: TGTGCCAGCAGTTTCAGGGGGACCGGGGAGCTGTTTTTT.

This chain joins TRBV24-1 and TRBJ2-1; D gene ambiguous. This CDR3 contains 15 residues. V shed 1 base and J shed 0 bases, with 6 bases lying between them. Germline V gene lookup returns CDR1 KGHDR and CDR2 SFDVKD. This chain's CDR3 is CATSDFRSSYNEQFF. The DNA of the CDR3 is TGTGCCACCAGTGATTTTAGGAGCTCCTACAATGAGCAGTTCTTC.

The gene calls are TRBV12-3 or TRBV12-4 and TRBJ1-5; possible D gene TRBD1, 5 bases. Trimming removed 11 bases from V and 7 bases from J, with 15 bases in between. The CDR3 is 12 amino acids. CDR3 residues: CASGGVVQPQHF. CDR3 nucleotides: TGTGCCTCGGGGGGTGTCGTCCAGCCCCAGCATTTT.

The chain employs TRBV28 and TRBJ2-7, with D perhaps matching TRBD1 (6 bases). The V end was cut by 3 bases, the J end by 3 bases, with 9 bases between. The CDR3 covers 13 residues. Germline CDR1 reads MDHEN; CDR2 reads SYDVKM. The CDR3 loop reads CASSFAGDYEQYF. In DNA, the CDR3 is TGTGCCAGCAGTTTTGCAGGGGACTACGAGCAGTACTTC.

This clone has just a few counts. This chain joins TRBV7-9 and TRBJ2-1; possibly TRBD2 for D (6 bases). CDR3 length equals 17 residues. Trimming left V 5 bases short and J 4 bases short, with 21 bases between. In germline, CDR1 is SEHNR, CDR2 FQNEAQ (reference sequence). CDR3 bases: TGTGCCAGCAGCGCGATAGCCGGCAGGGAGGCATACAATGAGCAGTTCTTC. It specifies CASSAIAGREAYNEQFF.

The chain links TRBV7-3 to TRBJ2-5; 8 bases map to TRBD2. The CDR3 length is 15 residues. Unmatched junction bases numbered 8, after V lost 4 bases and J lost 4 bases. The germline V gene encodes CDR1 SGHTA and CDR2 FQGTGA. In DNA form, the CDR3 reads TGTGCCAGCAGCTGGGGACTAGGCCCCACAGAGACCCAGTACTTC. As protein: CASSWGLGPTETQYF. The complete variable domain, with remaining parts taken from reference TRBV7-3 and TRBJ2-5, reads GAGVSQTPSNKVTEKGKYVELRCDPISGHTALYWYRQSLGQGPEFLIYFQGTGAADDSGLPNDRFFAVRPEGSVSTLKIQRTERGDSAVYLCASSWGLGPTETQYFGPGTRLLVL.

The chain uses TRBV7-9 and TRBJ2-1; D is uncertain. The germline CDR1 and CDR2 sequences are SEHNR and FQNEAQ (reference sequence). The CDR3 has 14 residues. Trimming pared 6 bases from V and 4 bases from J, leaving 13 bases between. CDR3 protein: CASRTDTSYNEQFF. The CDR3 coding sequence is TGTGCCAGCAGGACTGATACTTCTTACAATGAGCAGTTCTTC.

This chain uses TRBV27 with TRBJ2-2; no clear D. Trimming left V 4 bases short and J 1 base short, with 4 bases between. This CDR3 spans 13 amino acids. Looked up from germline, CDR1 is MNHEY and CDR2 is SMNVEV (reference sequence). This CDR3 is CASSSLNTGELFF. CDR3 bases: TGTGCCAGCAGTTCCTTGAACACCGGGGAGCTGTTTTTT.